This passage covers 23 T cell receptor beta chains from one sample sequenced in a study of control samples from healthy donors and cancer patients (dated by TCRdb to 2018 to 2020). The library came from the immunoSEQ multiplex PCR assay. The source is immuneACCESS, and TCRdb retained only in-frame sequences with V and J called. Part of the clones is not carried over; for the studies checked, unresolved V genes explain less than half of this, and the remainder is unexplained. The sample table records fewer than 40,000 clones; approximately 94% of these occur just once. The leading ten clones occupy about 1.7% of the sample. Input material: PBMCs. The origin of the receptors is a man in his forties with colorectal cancer.

The V and J genes are TRBV6-5 and TRBJ1-1; D unclear. CDR3 length: 13 residues. Germline CDR1 is MNHEY and CDR2 is SVGAGI. Trimming removed 0 bases at V and 3 bases at J, with 5 bases between. The chain's CDR3 is CASSYSGYTEAFF. CDR3 nucleotides: TGTGCCAGCAGTTACTCCGGGTACACTGAAGCTTTCTTT.

V usage is TRBV4-2 and J usage is TRBJ2-5, with 8 bases that match TRBD2. The germline CDR1 and CDR2 sequences are LGHNA and YNFKEQ. The length of the CDR3 is 14 residues. Trimming removed 4 bases from V and 1 base from J; junction bases left unmatched: 2. The CDR3 protein is CASSPGGGQETQYF. For the CDR3, the DNA is TGTGCCAGCAGCCCCGGGGGGGGCCAAGAGACCCAGTACTTC.

V is TRBV14 and J is TRBJ1-3; D remains unclear. Germline V gene data show CDR1 as SGHDN and CDR2 as FVKESK. Trimming left V 4 bases short and J 4 bases short, with 8 bases between. This CDR3 has 13 residues. CDR3 region: CASSPFAGNTIYF. The CDR3 DNA follows: TGTGCCAGCAGCCCCTTCGCGGGAAACACCATATATTTT.

The chain employs TRBV19 and TRBJ1-5, with D hard to call. Germline CDR1 LNHDA, CDR2 SQIVND (reference sequence). This CDR3 spans 15 amino acids. Trimming shortened V by 3 bases and J by 2 bases, and 11 bases separated the two germline ends. The CDR3 region is CASSMGRERNQPQHF. In nucleotides, the CDR3 is TGTGCCAGTAGTATGGGGAGGGAACGCAATCAGCCCCAGCATTTT.

This chain joins TRBV5-1 and TRBJ2-7; D is tentatively TRBD1 or TRBD2 (5 bases each). Germline V gene sequence: CDR1 SGHRS, CDR2 YFSETQ. This CDR3 spans 15 amino acids. Deletions cut 3 bases from V and 6 bases from J, with 19 bases between. This chain's CDR3 is CASSWAGLQRGEQYF. In DNA form, the CDR3 reads TGCGCCAGCAGCTGGGCAGGGCTACAACGGGGCGAGCAGTACTTC.

The chain combines TRBV6-5 with TRBJ1-1; 7 positions match TRBD1. Germline CDR1 is MNHEY and CDR2 is SVGAGI. The CDR3 is 14 residues long. Germline trimming cut 7 bases from V and 1 base from J; bases unmatched to any gene: 6. The CDR3 bases are TGTGCCAGCACCTACAGGGGCACGAACACTGAAGCTTTCTTT. Translated: CASTYRGTNTEAFF.

The chain recombines TRBV3-1 (or the pseudogene TRBV3-2) with TRBJ2-2; TRBD2 might be the D (5 bases). Trimming stripped 4 bases from V and 6 bases from J, with 15 bases between. The CDR3 covers 15 residues. The germline V gene encodes CDR1 LGHDT and CDR2 YNNKEL (reference sequence). The DNA for the CDR3 is TGTGCCAGCAGCCCTCAGTCCGGGGTGGCCGGGGAGCTGTTTTTT. This gives the protein CASSPQSGVAGELFF.

The rearrangement joins TRBV2 to TRBJ2-2; TRBD1 agrees at 10 bases. The germline V gene encodes CDR1 SNHLY and CDR2 FYNNEI. The V gene end was trimmed by 6 bases and the J gene end by 4 bases; junction bases not matched to a gene: 8. The CDR3 spans 16 residues. This chain's CDR3 is CASRSGQGVTTGELFF. The CDR3 DNA follows: TGTGCCAGCAGATCTGGACAGGGGGTGACCACCGGGGAGCTGTTTTTT. Based on the CDR3 plus reference TRBV2 and TRBJ2-2, the full variable domain is EPEVTQTPSHQVTQMGQEVILRCVPISNHLYFYWYRQILGQKVEFLVSFYNNEISEKSEIFDDQFSVERPDGSNFTLKIRSTKLEDSAMYFCASRSGQGVTTGELFFGEGSRLTVL.

This chain connects TRBV19 to TRBJ1-5, with 7 positions matching TRBD1. Trimming took 5 bases from V and 4 from J; bases not matched to a gene: 8. The CDR3 totals 15 residues. Germline lookup yields CDR1 LNHDA and CDR2 SQIVND (reference sequence). CDR3 DNA sequence: TGTGCCAGTAGTGCCTACGGACAGGAGAATCAGCCCCAGCATTTT. Amino acids: CASSAYGQENQPQHF.

CDR3 nucleotides: TGTGCCAGCACTTTTGGGACTGGAAACACCATATATTTT. Residues: CASTFGTGNTIYF. The chain uses TRBV12-3 or TRBV12-4 and TRBJ1-3; D gene uncertain. The V end lost 7 bases, the J end lost 2 bases, and 9 bases lay between the germline ends. CDR3 size: 13 residues.

The V call is TRBV18, the J call TRBJ1-2; 7 bases map to TRBD1. Losses at the gene ends were 3 bases for V and 4 bases for J; bases not matched to a gene: 5. This CDR3 contains 14 residues. Germline lookup yields CDR1 KGHSH and CDR2 LQKENI. CDR3 sequence (DNA): TGTGCCAGCTCACCGCAGAGGGACAGCTATGGCTACACCTTC. Translating it yields CASSPQRDSYGYTF. Full variable domain (remainder filled in from reference TRBV18 and TRBJ1-2): NAGVMQNPRHLVRRRGQEARLRCSPMKGHSHVYWYRQLPEEGLKFMVYLQKENIIDESGMPKERFSAEFPKEGPSILRIQQVVRGDSAAYFCASSPQRDSYGYTFGSGTRLTVV.

The gene calls are TRBV19 and TRBJ1-1; D might be TRBD1 (5 bases). Looked up from germline, CDR1 is LNHDA and CDR2 is SQIVND (reference sequence). This CDR3 is built from 14 residues. Trimming cost V 9 bases and J 1 base, with 15 bases left between them. The CDR3 nucleotides read TGTGCCAGCCGGACTGGGGGGACGAACACTGAAGCTTTCTTT. Translating gives CASRTGGTNTEAFF. Full variable domain (outside the CDR3, taken from reference TRBV19 and TRBJ1-1): DGGITQSPKYLFRKEGQNVTLSCEQNLNHDAMYWYRQDPGQGLRLIYYSQIVNDFQKGDIAEGYSVSREKKESFPLTVTSAQKNPTAFYLCASRTGGTNTEAFFGQGTRLTVV.

This chain joins TRBV19 and TRBJ2-7; D may be TRBD2 (5 bases). The germline V and J ends were trimmed by 5 bases and 5 bases, with 13 bases remaining between them. The CDR3 has 13 residues. Germline loops: CDR1 LNHDA, CDR2 SQIVND (reference sequence). The CDR3 loop is CASSLRAGNEQYF. As DNA, the CDR3 is TGTGCCAGTAGTCTACGGGCCGGGAACGAGCAGTACTTC.

This chain uses TRBV2 with TRBJ2-5; D is possibly TRBD2 (6 bases). Trimming left V 5 bases short and J 4 bases short, with 11 bases between. The CDR3 is 13 amino acids. Germline CDR1 and CDR2: SNHLY and FYNNEI. The CDR3 bases are TGTGCCAGCAGTTTTCAGGGAGGAGAGACCCAGTACTTC. It codes for CASSFQGGETQYF.

A note on this clone: Compared with germline, one end of the junction differs, possibly owing to a read error. This chain connects TRBV2 to TRBJ2-3, with 9 bases matching TRBD1. This CDR3 region has 12 residues. Germline-derived CDR1 and CDR2 are SNHLY and FYNNEI. CDR3 coding DNA: TGCGCCGACAGGGGGGAGGGAGATACGCAGTATTTT. Translated, it gives CADRGEGDTQYF.

The chain combines TRBV7-3 with TRBJ1-1, with D possibly being TRBD1 (5 bases). Trimming took off 4 bases at V and 3 bases at J, with 12 bases between the two ends. The CDR3 spans 14 residues. Per the germline V gene, CDR1 is SGHTA and CDR2 is FQGTGA. The CDR3 spells CASSYGGMDTEAFF. The CDR3 DNA is TGTGCCAGCAGCTACGGGGGGATGGACACTGAAGCTTTCTTT.

The chain links TRBV18 to TRBJ2-2; D is unclear. Trimming shortened V by 6 bases and J by 5 bases, and 10 bases separated the two germline ends. CDR1 and CDR2 from the germline V gene are KGHSH and LQKENI. This CDR3 region has 13 residues. CDR3 bases: TGTGCCAGCTCTCCAACAGCAACCGGGGAGCTGTTTTTT. This translates into CASSPTATGELFF. Full variable domain (missing parts from reference TRBV18 and TRBJ2-2): NAGVMQNPRHLVRRRGQEARLRCSPMKGHSHVYWYRQLPEEGLKFMVYLQKENIIDESGMPKERFSAEFPKEGPSILRIQQVVRGDSAAYFCASSPTATGELFFGEGSRLTVL.

The chain links TRBV11-1 to TRBJ1-6; D is undetermined. Trimming pared 5 bases from V and 10 bases from J, leaving 18 bases between. The CDR3 is made up of 15 amino acids. Germline loops: CDR1 SGHAT, CDR2 FQDESV (reference sequence). The CDR3 region has the DNA TGTGCCAGCAGCGCCGACCTAGCTATTGGGTCACCCCTCCACTTT. Amino acids: CASSADLAIGSPLHF.

The chain has TRBV18 and TRBJ2-7, with D possibly matching TRBD1 (5 bases). The CDR3 runs to 15 residues. V was pared by 2 bases and J by 6 bases, with 17 bases between. In germline, CDR1 is KGHSH, CDR2 LQKENI. Written as DNA, the CDR3 is TGTGCCAGCTCACCAAGATACACAGGTACCAGCGAGCAGTACTTC. Translating it yields CASSPRYTGTSEQYF.

The V call is TRBV2, the J call TRBJ1-2; D gene ambiguous. The CDR3 length is 13 residues. Trimming left V 6 bases short and J 5 bases short, with 13 bases between. Per the germline V gene, CDR1 is SNHLY and CDR2 is FYNNEI. The CDR3 DNA reads as TGTGCCAGCAGCCTAACGGCCCAATATGGCTACACCTTC. Its translation is CASSLTAQYGYTF.

This clone was picked up one time. The chain uses TRBV5-8 and TRBJ1-5, with D hard to call. This CDR3 comprises 13 residues. V lost 1 base to trimming and J lost 3 bases, with 5 bases between them. Germline V CDR1 and CDR2: SGHTS, YDEGEE. The CDR3 nucleotides read TGTGCCAGCAGCTTGACAGACAATCAGCCCCAGCATTTT. Residues: CASSLTDNQPQHF.

The rearrangement links TRBV19 to TRBJ2-5, with unresolved D. Per germline, CDR1 LNHDA and CDR2 SQIVND (reference sequence). The CDR3 covers 13 residues. The V end lost 1 base, the J end lost 5 bases, and 8 bases lay between the germline ends. This CDR3 reads CASSIATRETQYF. As DNA, the CDR3 is TGTGCCAGTAGTATAGCAACGCGGGAGACCCAGTACTTC.

The rearrangement links TRBV5-8 to TRBJ2-1; 7 bases line up with TRBD1. V shed 2 bases, J shed 0 bases, and the junction held 5 bases outside the gene matches. Germline CDR1 reads SGHTS; CDR2 reads YDEGEE. This CDR3 is built from 16 residues. The CDR3 loop reads CASSLGGRSSYNEQFF. CDR3 DNA: TGTGCCAGCAGCTTAGGGGGCCGGAGCTCCTACAATGAGCAGTTCTTC.